This T cell receptor beta chain was recovered during a study of T cell clones after liver transplantation. TCRdb's table, derived via immunoSEQ multiplex PCR, lists solely in-frame clones and lacks some. The data show over 25,000 clones, around 96% seen once. With 0 bases clipped from V and 9 bases from J, the junction kept 7 bases outside the gene matches. Looked up from germline, CDR1 is SQVTM and CDR2 is ANQGSEA. CDR3 size: 16 residues. The clonotype originates from a human patient who received a liver transplant. Some T cells may arise from the graft donor. The sample here was CD8+ T cells from blood, taken 12 months after liver transplant. The V gene is TRBV29-1, the J gene TRBJ2-1, with 14 bases identical to TRBD2. CDR3 coding DNA: TGCAGCGTTGAAGATCCGACTAGCGGGAGGGCCGCTGAGCAGTTCTTC. Protein product: CSVEDPTSGRAAEQFF.